What follows are 13 T cell receptor beta chains derived from one specimen sequenced in a study of OX40 agonist ivuxolimab in advanced cancers. Only in-frame clones appear in the TCRdb table, and some are missing; sequencing was by immunoSEQ multiplex PCR. Of under 15,000 clones in the sample, roughly 84% were seen once. The sequencing used CD4+ or CD8+ T cells sorted from blood, collected in a trial of the OX40 agonist ivuxolimab. All receptors come from an adult with an advanced solid tumor such as melanoma, head and neck, liver or kidney cancer.

V and J are TRBV14 and TRBJ1-4; D might be TRBD1 (6 bases). This CDR3 has 15 residues. V lost 3 bases and J 8 bases, leaving 16 bases between the germline ends. Germline loops: CDR1 SGHDN, CDR2 FVKESK. The CDR3 protein is CASSQPGHKREKLFF. The CDR3 DNA is TGTGCCAGCAGCCAGCCGGGACACAAAAGGGAAAAACTGTTTTTT.

V and J are TRBV21-1 and TRBJ2-1. TRBV21-1 is listed as a pseudogene. This CDR3 has 13 amino acids. CDR3 sequence (DNA): TGTGCCAGCAGCAAAGGGGGAAAGGGATCTTCGTTCTTC. Residues: CASSKGGKGSSFF.

The rearrangement links TRBV7-2 to TRBJ1-3; D gene ambiguous. The CDR3 is made up of 15 amino acids. Germline V gene data show CDR1 as SGHTA and CDR2 as FQGNSA. Trimming pared 5 bases from V and 0 bases from J, leaving 11 bases between. This CDR3 reads CASSADGYSGNTIYF. The CDR3 nucleotides read TGTGCCAGCAGCGCGGACGGGTACTCTGGAAACACCATATATTTT. The full variable domain, completed using reference TRBV7-2 and TRBJ1-3, is GAGVSQSPSNKVTEKGKDVELRCDPISGHTALYWYRQSLGQGLEFLIYFQGNSAPDKSGLPSDRFSAERTGGSVSTLTIQRTQQEDSAVYLCASSADGYSGNTIYFGEGSWLTVV.

This chain connects TRBV4-3 to TRBJ2-7; possibly TRBD2 for D (6 bases). The CDR3 has 16 amino acids. Germline V gene lookup returns CDR1 LGHNA and CDR2 YSLEER. Trimming took 0 bases from V and 5 from J, leaving 17 bases between them. The CDR3 here is CASSQEGTPPGNEQYF. The CDR3 DNA sequence: TGCGCCAGCAGCCAAGAGGGGACTCCTCCAGGCAACGAGCAGTACTTC.

The chain carries TRBV6-1 and TRBJ2-7, with 8 positions matching TRBD1. The germline CDR1 and CDR2 sequences are MNHNS and SASEGT. The CDR3 runs to 13 residues. V trimming: 4 bases; J trimming: 3 bases; junction bases outside the gene matches: 2. CDR3 in amino acids: CASSGTGIYEQYF. CDR3 DNA sequence: TGTGCCAGCAGTGGGACAGGGATCTACGAGCAGTACTTC.

By share, this clone counts as medium-sized. The gene calls are TRBV10-1 and TRBJ2-2; D gene uncertain. V shed 3 bases and J shed 3 bases, with 14 bases lying between them. Germline assignment: CDR1 WNHNN and CDR2 SYGVQD (reference sequence). The CDR3 has 16 residues. The CDR3 nucleotides read TGCGCCAGCAGTGAAAATAGTAAGGAGTACACCGGGGAGCTGTTTTTT. It is translated as CASSENSKEYTGELFF.

V usage is TRBV29-1 and J usage is TRBJ2-7, with TRBD1 identical over 9 bases. The CDR3 totals 15 residues. Trimming at V came to 6 bases and at J to 1 base, leaving 10 bases not matched to a gene. CDR1 and CDR2 (germline): SQVTM, ANQGSEA. CDR3 region: CSVRTGTGPSYEQYF. DNA for the CDR3: TGCAGCGTGAGAACCGGGACAGGGCCTTCCTACGAGCAGTACTTC.

The rearrangement links TRBV6-5 to TRBJ1-2; D remains unclear. CDR1 MNHEY and CDR2 SVGAGI come from the germline V gene. Trimming pared 7 bases from V and 3 bases from J, leaving 12 bases between. The CDR3 is 13 residues long. CDR3 loop: CASTRGTYYGYTF. The CDR3 nucleotides are TGTGCCAGCACCAGAGGCACATACTATGGCTACACCTTC.

Comment on this clone: Distinct nucleotide sequences in the sample also encode this CDR3. The rearrangement links TRBV5-6 to TRBJ2-7, with 8 bases lining up with TRBD2. Per germline, CDR1 SGHDT and CDR2 YYEEEE. The CDR3 covers 14 residues. J lost 1 base, V lost 5 bases, and 5 bases had no gene match. CDR3 nucleotide sequence: TGTGCCAGCAGTCCGGGACTAGGGTCCTACGAGCAGTACTTC. It specifies CASSPGLGSYEQYF.

The J gene is TRBJ2-7, the V gene TRBV19; the D gene is possibly TRBD1 (5 bases). This CDR3 comprises 13 residues. Germline CDR1 reads LNHDA; CDR2 reads SQIVND (reference sequence). Trimming pared 5 bases from V and 3 bases from J, leaving 11 bases between. The CDR3 here is CASSGRQHYEQYF. DNA of the CDR3: TGTGCCAGTAGTGGGCGACAGCACTACGAGCAGTACTTC.

The rearrangement joins TRBV30 to TRBJ1-1, with TRBD1 as a possible D gene (5 bases). V shed 5 bases and J shed 1 base, with 11 bases lying between them. This CDR3 region has 13 residues. Germline-derived CDR1 and CDR2 are GTSNPN and SVGIG (reference sequence). CDR3 bases: TGTGCCTGGGGTCCAGGGACGAACACTGAAGCTTTCTTT. This encodes CAWGPGTNTEAFF.

The chain has TRBV9 and TRBJ2-5; D might be TRBD2 (6 bases). The CDR3 sequence is 15 residues long. The V end was cut by 0 bases, the J end by 2 bases, with 11 bases between. Germline V lookup: CDR1 SGDLS, CDR2 YYNGEE. The CDR3 nucleotides read TGTGCCAGCAGCGTAGCGGGGACTCATCAAGAGACCCAGTACTTC. Protein sequence: CASSVAGTHQETQYF.

V gene TRBV30 combines with J gene TRBJ2-7; 9 bases are a match to TRBD2. The CDR3 totals 15 residues. Germline V gene sequence: CDR1 GTSNPN, CDR2 SVGIG (reference sequence). V lost 1 base to trimming and J lost 2 bases; unmatched junction nucleotides: 6. CDR3 loop: CAWSAPGGRAYEQYF. The DNA for the CDR3 is TGTGCCTGGAGTGCCCCCGGCGGGAGGGCCTACGAGCAGTACTTC.